This TCR beta chain was sequenced in a study of CD8+ T cells in alopecia areata. Study context: At a dose of 5 to 10 mg twice daily, oral tofacitinib was given to treated patients.

Germline assignment: CDR1 SSHAT and CDR2 FNYEAQ (reference sequence). The CDR3 runs 13 residues. The junction had 1 base not matched to a gene; V was cut back by 6 bases and J by 0 bases. Treatment described: oral pan-JAK inhibitor, 5-10 mg twice daily. Sorted populations comprised CD4+ and CD8+ T cells obtained from PBMCs. Reverse transcription of extracted RNA yielded cDNA, which provided the sequencing template. Profiling relied on immunoSEQ multiplex PCR, and the TCRdb table lists in-frame clones only, not all of them. The data show 180,000 or so clones, 58% seen once. This sequence originates from a human donor with alopecia areata. This chain links TRBV7-7 with TRBJ2-5, with TRBD1 matching over 7 bases. The sample consisted of CD4+ T cells sorted from blood, taken between weeks 55 and 65, from a patient treated with tofacitinib. The CDR3 DNA reads TGTGCCAGCAGTGGACAGGACCAAGAGACCCAGTACTTC. Encoded protein: CASSGQDQETQYF. The whole variable domain, remainder taken from reference TRBV7-7 and TRBJ2-5, is GAGVSQSPRYKVTKRGQDVTLRCDPISSHATLYWYQQALGQGPEFLTYFNYEAQPDKSGLPSDRFSAERPEGSISTLTIQRTEQRDSAMYRCASSGQDQETQYFGPGTRLLVL.